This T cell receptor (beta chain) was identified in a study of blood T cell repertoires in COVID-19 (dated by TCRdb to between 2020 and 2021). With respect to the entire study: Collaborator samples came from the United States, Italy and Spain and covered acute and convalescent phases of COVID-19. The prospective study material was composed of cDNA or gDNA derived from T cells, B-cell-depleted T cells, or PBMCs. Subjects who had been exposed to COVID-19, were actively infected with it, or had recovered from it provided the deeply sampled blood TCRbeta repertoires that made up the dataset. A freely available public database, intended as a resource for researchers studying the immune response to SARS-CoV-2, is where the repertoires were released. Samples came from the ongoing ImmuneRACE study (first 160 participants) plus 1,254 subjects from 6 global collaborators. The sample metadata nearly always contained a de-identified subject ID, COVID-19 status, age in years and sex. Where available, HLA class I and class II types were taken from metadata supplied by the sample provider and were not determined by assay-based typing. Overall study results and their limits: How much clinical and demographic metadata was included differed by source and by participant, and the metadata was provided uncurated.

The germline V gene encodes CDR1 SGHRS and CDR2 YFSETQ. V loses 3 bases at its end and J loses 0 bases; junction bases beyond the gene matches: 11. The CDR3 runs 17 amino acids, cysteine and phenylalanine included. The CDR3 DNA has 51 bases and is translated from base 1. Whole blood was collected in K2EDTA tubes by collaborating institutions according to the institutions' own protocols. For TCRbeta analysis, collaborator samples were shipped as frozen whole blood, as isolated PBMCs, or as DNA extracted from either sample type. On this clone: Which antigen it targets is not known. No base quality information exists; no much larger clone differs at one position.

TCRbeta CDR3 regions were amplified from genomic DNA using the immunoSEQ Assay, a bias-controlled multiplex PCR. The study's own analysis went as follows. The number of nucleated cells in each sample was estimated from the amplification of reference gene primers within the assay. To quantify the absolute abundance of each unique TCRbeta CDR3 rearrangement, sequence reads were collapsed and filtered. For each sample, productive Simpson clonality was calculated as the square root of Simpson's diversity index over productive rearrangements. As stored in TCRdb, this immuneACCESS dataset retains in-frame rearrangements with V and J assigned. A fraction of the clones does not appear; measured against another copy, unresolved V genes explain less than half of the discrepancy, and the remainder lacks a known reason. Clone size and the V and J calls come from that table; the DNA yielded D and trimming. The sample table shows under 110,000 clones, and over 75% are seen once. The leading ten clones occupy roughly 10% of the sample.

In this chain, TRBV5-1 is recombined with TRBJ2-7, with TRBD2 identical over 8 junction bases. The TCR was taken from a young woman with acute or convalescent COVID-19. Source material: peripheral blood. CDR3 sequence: CASSSGGGASSSYEQYF. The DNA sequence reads TGCGCCAGCAGCTCGGGAGGGGGGGCATCAAGCTCCTACGAGCAGTACTTC.